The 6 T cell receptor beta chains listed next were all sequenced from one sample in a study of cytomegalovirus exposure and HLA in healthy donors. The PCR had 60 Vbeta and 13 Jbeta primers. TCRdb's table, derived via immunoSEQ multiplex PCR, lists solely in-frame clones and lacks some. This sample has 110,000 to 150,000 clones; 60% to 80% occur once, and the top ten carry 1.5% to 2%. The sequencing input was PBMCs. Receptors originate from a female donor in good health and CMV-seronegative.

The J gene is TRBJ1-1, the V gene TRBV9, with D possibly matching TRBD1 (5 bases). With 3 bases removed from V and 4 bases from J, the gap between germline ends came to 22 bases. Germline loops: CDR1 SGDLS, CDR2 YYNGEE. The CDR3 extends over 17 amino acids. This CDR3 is CASSAKRDPHGSTEAFF. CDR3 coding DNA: TGTGCCAGCAGCGCTAAAAGGGACCCCCACGGGAGCACTGAAGCTTTCTTT.

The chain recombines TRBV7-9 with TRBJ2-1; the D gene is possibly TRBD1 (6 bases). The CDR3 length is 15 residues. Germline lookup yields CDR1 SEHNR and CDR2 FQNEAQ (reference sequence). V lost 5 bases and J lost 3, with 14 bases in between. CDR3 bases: TGTGCCAGCAGCCCCGGCGGACAGAACTACAATGAGCAGTTCTTC. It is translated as CASSPGGQNYNEQFF.

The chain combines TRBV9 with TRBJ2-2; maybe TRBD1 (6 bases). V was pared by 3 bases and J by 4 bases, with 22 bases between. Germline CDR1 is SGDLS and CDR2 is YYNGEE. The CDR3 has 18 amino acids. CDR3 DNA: TGTGCCAGCAGCGCCCCACCAAGTACAGGGTCGGGCACCGGGGAGCTGTTTTTT. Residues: CASSAPPSTGSGTGELFF.

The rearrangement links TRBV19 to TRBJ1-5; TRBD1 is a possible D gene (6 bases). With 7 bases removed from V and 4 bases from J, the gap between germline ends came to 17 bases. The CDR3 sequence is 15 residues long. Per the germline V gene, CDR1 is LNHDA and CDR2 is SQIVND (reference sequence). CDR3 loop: CASTKTGPQNQPQHF. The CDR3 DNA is TGTGCCAGTACCAAGACAGGTCCCCAGAATCAGCCCCAGCATTTT. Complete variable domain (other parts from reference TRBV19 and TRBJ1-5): DGGITQSPKYLFRKEGQNVTLSCEQNLNHDAMYWYRQDPGQGLRLIYYSQIVNDFQKGDIAEGYSVSREKKESFPLTVTSAQKNPTAFYLCASTKTGPQNQPQHFGDGTRLSIL.

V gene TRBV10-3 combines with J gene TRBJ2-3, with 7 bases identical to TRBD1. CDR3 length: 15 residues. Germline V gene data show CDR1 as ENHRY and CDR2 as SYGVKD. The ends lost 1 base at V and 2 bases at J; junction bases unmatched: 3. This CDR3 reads CAISELTGPTDTQYF. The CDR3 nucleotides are TGTGCCATCAGTGAGTTGACAGGGCCCACAGATACGCAGTATTTT.

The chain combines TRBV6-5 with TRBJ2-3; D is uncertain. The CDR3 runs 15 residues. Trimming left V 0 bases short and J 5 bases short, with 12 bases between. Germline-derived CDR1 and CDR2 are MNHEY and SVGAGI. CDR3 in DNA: TGTGCCAGCAGTTACTCTTCCCCGGGTGGAGATACGCAGTATTTT. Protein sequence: CASSYSSPGGDTQYF.